This TCR beta chain was captured in a study of T-cell memory formation after mild COVID-19. Study results and caveats: CD4+ contracting clones were found mainly in CM and EM, and CD8+ ones in EMRA.

This clonotype was observed a few times. Its antigen is still unknown. Trimming removed 5 bases from V and 6 bases from J; junction bases left unmatched: 4. The CDR3 covers 14 residues. The germline V gene has CDR1 SGHTA and CDR2 FQGNSA. TCRdb reprocessed the 5' RACE reads via MiXCR and lists one record per CDR3 protein. The sample yields about 450,000 distinct CDR3 sequences, 23% seen once. The genes are TRBV7-2 and TRBJ2-3; 11 bases are a match to TRBD2. The sample consisted of PBMCs or a T cell subset sorted from them (not recorded which). This TCR came from an adult woman who had mild COVID-19 (a few samples of this study predate the infection). Cell type and time point are not known. CDR3 in amino acids: CASSQGLAVDTQYF. As DNA, the CDR3 is TGTGCCAGCAGCCAGGGACTAGCGGTGGATACGCAGTATTTT.